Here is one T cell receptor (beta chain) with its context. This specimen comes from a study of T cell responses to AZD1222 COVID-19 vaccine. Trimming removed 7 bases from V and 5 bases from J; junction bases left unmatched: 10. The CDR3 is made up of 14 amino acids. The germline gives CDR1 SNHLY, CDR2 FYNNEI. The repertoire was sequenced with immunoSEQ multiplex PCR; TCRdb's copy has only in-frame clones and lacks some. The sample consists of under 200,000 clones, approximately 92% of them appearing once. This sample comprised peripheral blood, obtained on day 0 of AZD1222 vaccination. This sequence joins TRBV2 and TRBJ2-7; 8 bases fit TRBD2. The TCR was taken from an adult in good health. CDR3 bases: TGTGCCAGCACCCCGGACGGGGGGGCGGACGAGCAGTACTTC. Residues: CASTPDGGADEQYF.